This T cell receptor beta chain is from a study of cytomegalovirus exposure and HLA in healthy donors. Note on this clone: Its antigen is currently unknown.

V gave up 2 bases and J gave up 4 bases; unmatched junction bases: 5. Germline V gene lookup returns CDR1 MNHEY and CDR2 SVGAGI. CDR3 size: 15 residues. Primers: 60 Vbeta forward and 13 Jbeta reverse. Using immunoSEQ multiplex PCR, the repertoire was profiled, and TCRdb retains in-frame clones only, with some absent. Here the sample spans 150,000 to 170,000 clones, 60% to 75% being singletons. Points from the study as a whole: The classifier reportedly diagnosed cytomegalovirus status with high specificity and sensitivity.

Sequencing input: PBMCs. This chain connects TRBV6-5 to TRBJ1-5; TRBD1 matches at 7 bases. The sequence derives from a man aged 18-30 years in good health and CMV-seronegative. CDR3 loop: CASSYVAGGNQPQHF. In nucleotides, the CDR3 is TGTGCCAGCAGTTACGTAGCAGGGGGAAATCAGCCCCAGCATTTT.